What follows describes a single TCR beta chain. What it binds is unknown. The data belong to a study of identical twins. TCRdb used MiXCR to reprocess the 5' RACE reads, holding one entry per CDR3 protein. Found here are under 450,000 distinct CDR3 sequences, approximately 18% of them singletons; the top ten hold 12%. General study findings and limits: It was possible that invariant MAIT and iNKT cells partly confounded the zero-insertion analyses.

Trimming left V 6 bases short and J 7 bases short, with 21 bases between. The CDR3 runs to 15 residues. The germline CDR1 and CDR2 sequences are MNHEY and SVGEGT. The rearrangement links TRBV6-2 or TRBV6-3 to TRBJ2-5; a possible D gene is TRBD2 (6 bases). What was sequenced was naive T cells sorted from blood. The TCR originated in a man aged 50-60 years in good health. CDR3 DNA sequence: TGTGCCAGCAGATCCCCCGAGTGGCGGGGCGGGACCCAGTACTTC. Translated: CASRSPEWRGGTQYF.